Each of the 30 T cell receptor beta chains below was sequenced from the same sample in a study of blood T cell repertoires in COVID-19. The method was immunoSEQ multiplex PCR; TCRdb's version includes in-frame clones alone and lacks a portion of them. The profile covers some 6,100 clones, with around 91% appearing a single time and roughly half taken by the ten largest. The source material was peripheral blood. The origin of the receptors is a human donor in a cohort sampled during active COVID-19.

This chain links TRBV30 with TRBJ2-4; D gene ambiguous. This CDR3 is built from 12 residues. The germline gives CDR1 GTSNPN, CDR2 SVGIG (reference sequence). V was shortened by 0 bases and J by 6 bases, with 6 bases between the two germline ends. The CDR3 nucleotides read TGTGCCTGGAGTGTAAATAGAAACATTCAGTACTTC. This gives the protein CAWSVNRNIQYF.

This clone was seen more than once but under ten times. The V gene is TRBV20-1, the J gene TRBJ2-7, with 9 bases fitting TRBD2. CDR3 length: 15 residues. Per germline, CDR1 DFQATT and CDR2 SNEGSKA (reference sequence). Trimming removed 3 bases from V and 4 bases from J; junction bases left unmatched: 10. The CDR3 DNA follows: TGCAGTGCTAGTGATACGACGAGCGGGAGGTACGAGCAGTACTTC. Translation gives CSASDTTSGRYEQYF.

This rearrangement joins TRBV28 to TRBJ2-7; 11 bases line up with TRBD2. The germline V gene encodes CDR1 MDHEN and CDR2 SYDVKM. The CDR3 has 14 residues. V dropped 6 bases and J dropped 3; count of bases not matched to a gene: 4. DNA of the CDR3: TGTGCCAGCAGACCCACTAGCGGGGGCTACGAGCAGTACTTC. It is translated as CASRPTSGGYEQYF.

The rearrangement links TRBV19 to TRBJ2-3; D gene uncertain. Germline lookup yields CDR1 LNHDA and CDR2 SQIVND (reference sequence). The length of the CDR3 is 12 residues. V was cut by 5 bases and J by 6 bases, with 9 bases left in between. CDR3 DNA: TGTGCCAGTAGTGCCCTAGAGGATACGCAGTATTTT. It yields the protein CASSALEDTQYF.

The rearrangement links TRBV4-2 to TRBJ2-3, with D unresolved. The CDR3 has 15 residues. Trimming shortened V by 4 bases and J by 0 bases, and 11 bases separated the two germline ends. The germline gives CDR1 LGHNA, CDR2 YNFKEQ. CDR3 nucleotides: TGTGCCAGCAGCCCCCGGCTGGAGAGCACAGATACGCAGTATTTT. Translation gives CASSPRLESTDTQYF.

V usage is TRBV29-1 and J usage is TRBJ1-1, with D perhaps matching TRBD1 (6 bases). Germline values: CDR1 SQVTM, CDR2 ANQGSEA. The CDR3 is 13 amino acids. With 6 bases removed from V and 2 bases from J, the gap between germline ends came to 13 bases. In DNA form, the CDR3 reads TGCAGCGTGCAGGGACATACAAACACTGAAGCTTTCTTT. Amino acids: CSVQGHTNTEAFF.

This clone has just a few counts. CDR3 sequence: CASSPGREREPFTLHF. CDR3 sequence (DNA): TGTGCCAGCAGCCCCGGAAGGGAACGGGAACCATTCACCCTCCACTTT. The V and J genes are TRBV2 and TRBJ1-6; D remains unclear. CDR1 is SNHLY, CDR2 FYNNEI, per germline. V was shortened by 6 bases and J by 14 bases, with 26 bases between the two germline ends. The CDR3 has 16 amino acids.

The J gene is TRBJ2-4, the V gene TRBV4-1; 9 nucleotides line up with TRBD2. This CDR3 has 16 residues. The V gene's germline CDR1 is MGHRA and CDR2 YSYEKL. The V gene end was trimmed by 0 bases and the J gene end by 2 bases; junction bases not matched to a gene: 2. The CDR3 here is CASSQERGGTKNIQYF. For the CDR3, the DNA is TGCGCCAGCAGCCAAGAGCGGGGGGGGACCAAAAACATTCAGTACTTC.

Here the CDR3 DNA reads TGTGCCTGGAGTAGGAGATCGGGCCAAGGGGGCAACATTCAGTACTTC. Encoded protein: CAWSRRSGQGGNIQYF. The chain couples TRBV30 to TRBJ2-4; 7 bases fit TRBD1. This CDR3 is 16 amino acids long. V lost 2 bases to trimming and J lost 7 bases; unmatched junction nucleotides: 14. Germline CDR1 reads GTSNPN; CDR2 reads SVGIG (reference sequence).

V and J are TRBV29-1 and TRBJ1-3; the match to TRBD1 covers 9 bases. The CDR3 is made up of 13 amino acids. V trimming: 6 bases; J trimming: 4 bases; junction bases outside the gene matches: 4. The germline V gene has CDR1 SQVTM and CDR2 ANQGSEA. The CDR3 protein is CSVLGQGGNTIYF. As DNA, the CDR3 is TGCAGCGTCCTCGGACAGGGGGGAAACACCATATATTTT.

The chain joins TRBV5-4 to TRBJ1-1, with no clear D. The length of the CDR3 is 15 residues. V lost 4 bases, J lost 4 bases, and 17 bases lay in between. Germline assignment: CDR1 SGHNT and CDR2 YYREEE (reference sequence). In nucleotides, the CDR3 is TGTGCCAGCAGCCCCTCTTCCAGACTTGGCACTGAAGCTTTCTTT. It yields the protein CASSPSSRLGTEAFF.

The table lists this clone with a few counts. V is TRBV28 and J is TRBJ1-5; 7 nucleotides align to TRBD1. There are 15 residues in the CDR3. Germline CDR1 reads MDHEN; CDR2 reads SYDVKM. The junction had 11 bases not matched to a gene; V was cut back by 6 bases and J by 6 bases. CDR3 bases: TGTGCCAGCAGGCCGGGCAGGGGGGAGAGTCAGCCCCAGCATTTT. It specifies CASRPGRGESQPQHF.

This clone was counted between two and nine times. The chain uses TRBV7-2 and TRBJ2-3; D possibly corresponds to TRBD2 (7 bases). The CDR3 sequence is 17 residues long. The germline V gene encodes CDR1 SGHTA and CDR2 FQGNSA. Trimming stripped 4 bases from V and 2 bases from J, with 19 bases between. CDR3 sequence: CASSSGRGGGITDTQYF. Written as DNA, the CDR3 is TGTGCCAGCAGCTCCGGAAGAGGGGGAGGGATCACAGATACGCAGTATTTT.

V gene TRBV6-6 combines with J gene TRBJ1-6; TRBD1 agrees at 7 bases. The CDR3 is made up of 16 amino acids. J lost 10 bases, V lost 6 bases, and 15 bases had no gene match. Germline CDR1 is MNHNY and CDR2 is SVGAGI (reference sequence). The CDR3 reads CASSLGGQGDGSPLHF. The CDR3 DNA reads TGTGCCAGCAGCCTCGGAGGGCAGGGGGACGGATCACCCCTCCACTTT.

The V call is TRBV19, the J call TRBJ1-2; 11 bases are shared with TRBD1. Germline CDR1 LNHDA, CDR2 SQIVND (reference sequence). The CDR3 runs to 15 residues. Trimming cost V 7 bases and J 10 bases; bases outside gene matches: 14. The CDR3 nucleotides are TGTGCCAGTACCCCAGGGTCAGGGACAGGGGGTCTCTACACCTTC. Encoded protein: CASTPGSGTGGLYTF.

This clone was seen only once. The V and J genes are TRBV5-1 and TRBJ2-3; possibly TRBD2 for D (6 bases). Germline V gene data show CDR1 as SGHRS and CDR2 as YFSETQ. V lost 4 bases, J lost 6 bases, and 18 bases lay in between. The CDR3 length is 15 residues. CDR3 sequence: CASSGTGTPADTQYF. For the CDR3, the DNA is TGCGCCAGCAGCGGGACCGGGACTCCGGCGGATACGCAGTATTTT.

This chain connects TRBV6-4 to TRBJ2-7; TRBD1 might be the D (6 bases). The V end was cut by 6 bases, the J end by 4 bases, with 10 bases between. CDR3 length: 12 residues. Germline V gene data show CDR1 as MRHNA and CDR2 as SNTAGT. In nucleotides, the CDR3 is TGTGCCAGCAGGGAACAGGGTTACGAGCAGTACTTC. It yields the protein CASREQGYEQYF.

J is TRBJ1-1 and V is TRBV10-3, with 11 positions matching TRBD1. Germline lookup yields CDR1 ENHRY and CDR2 SYGVKD. Trimming cost V 6 bases and J 4 bases; bases outside gene matches: 4. This CDR3 comprises 14 residues. CDR3 sequence (DNA): TGTGCCATCAGCTCCGGGACAGGGGGCACTGAAGCTTTCTTT. This sequence encodes CAISSGTGGTEAFF.

The DNA of the CDR3 is TGCGCCAGCAGCCCCTCAACTAGCGGGAGTATCCGATACAATGAGCAGTTCTTC. Protein sequence: CASSPSTSGSIRYNEQFF. The chain combines TRBV5-1 with TRBJ2-1; 11 nucleotides match TRBD2. The CDR3 is made up of 18 amino acids. V gave up 4 bases and J gave up 4 bases; unmatched junction bases: 13. Germline V gives CDR1 SGHRS, CDR2 YFSETQ. Using reference TRBV5-1 and TRBJ2-1 for the parts outside the CDR3, the full variable domain is KAGVTQTPRYLIKTRGQQVTLSCSPISGHRSVSWYQQTPGQGLQFLFEYFSETQRNKGNFPGRFSGRQFSNSRSEMNVSTLELGDSALYLCASSPSTSGSIRYNEQFFGPGTRLTVL.

This clone is labeled medium-sized. V usage is TRBV9 and J usage is TRBJ2-2, with D perhaps matching TRBD2 (6 bases). The CDR3 consists of 18 residues. Germline V CDR1 and CDR2: SGDLS, YYNGEE. The V and J ends lost 2 bases and 0 bases respectively, with 17 bases between them. For the CDR3, the DNA is TGTGCCAGCAGCGTTGGCCCCATGGGGGGACCGAACACCGGGGAGCTGTTTTTT. Translating it yields CASSVGPMGGPNTGELFF. Full variable domain (missing parts from reference TRBV9 and TRBJ2-2): DSGVTQTPKHLITATGQRVTLRCSPRSGDLSVYWYQQSLDQGLQFLIQYYNGEERAKGNILERFSAQQFPDLHSELNLSSLELGDSALYFCASSVGPMGGPNTGELFFGEGSRLTVL.

The V call is TRBV7-9, the J call TRBJ1-1; the D is unclear. The CDR3 is 13 residues long. The V end was cut by 3 bases, the J end by 1 base, with 6 bases between. CDR1 SEHNR and CDR2 FQNEAQ come from the germline V gene (reference sequence). CDR3 sequence (DNA): TGTGCCAGCAGCTTTACACAGAACACTGAAGCTTTCTTT. Residues: CASSFTQNTEAFF.

This chain connects TRBV7-3 to TRBJ1-1; unclear D gene. Germline CDR1 and CDR2: SGHTA and FQGTGA. The CDR3 is 14 amino acids. The ends were cut back, 3 bases at V and 2 bases at J, with 10 bases in the middle. The CDR3: CASSFLGSNTEAFF. The CDR3 bases are TGTGCCAGCAGCTTTCTCGGGAGTAACACTGAAGCTTTCTTT.

To note about this clone: Germline and junction disagree at one end, which may indicate a read error. The sample contains more than one DNA sequence encoding this CDR3. The chain employs TRBV6-5 and TRBJ1-1; 8 bases fit TRBD1. The germline V gene encodes CDR1 MNHEY and CDR2 SVGAGI. CDR3 length: 13 amino acids. This CDR3 reads CASSPTGVTEAFF. The CDR3 nucleotides are TGCGCCAGCAGTCCGACAGGGGTCACTGAAGCTTTCTTT.

The chain employs TRBV5-1 and TRBJ2-1, with TRBD2 matching 11 bases. The CDR3 runs to 15 residues. Trimming removed 4 bases from V and 8 bases from J; junction bases left unmatched: 8. From germline, CDR1 is SGHRS and CDR2 YFSETQ. DNA for the CDR3: TGCGCCAGCAGCCCAACTAGCGGGAGTAACCATGAGCAGTTCTTC. It translates to CASSPTSGSNHEQFF.

The rearrangement joins TRBV27 to TRBJ2-1; 13 nucleotides agree with TRBD2. The CDR3 loop spans 16 amino acids. Unmatched junction bases numbered 6, after V lost 5 bases and J lost 5 bases. From germline, CDR1 is MNHEY and CDR2 SMNVEV (reference sequence). CDR3 loop: CASSLLAGGPHNEQFF. CDR3 sequence (DNA): TGTGCCAGCAGTCTACTAGCGGGAGGGCCGCACAATGAGCAGTTCTTC.

The chain uses TRBV27 and TRBJ2-1, with D possibly TRBD2 on 5 matching bases. CDR1 MNHEY and CDR2 SMNVEV come from the germline V gene (reference sequence). V shed 9 bases and J shed 4 bases, with 13 bases lying between them. The CDR3 totals 13 residues. The CDR3 DNA is TGTGCCAGTGGACTGACCGATTACAATGAGCAGTTCTTC. Protein product: CASGLTDYNEQFF.

The CDR3 DNA reads TGTGCCAGCAGAAAAATAGCGGGAGGGGGCCCAAATGAGCAGTTCTTC. Its translation: CASRKIAGGGPNEQFF. The chain carries TRBV3-1 (or the pseudogene TRBV3-2) and TRBJ2-1, with 11 bases aligning to TRBD2. The germline gives CDR1 LGHDT, CDR2 YNNKEL (reference sequence). Trimming at V came to 6 bases and at J to 7 bases, leaving 11 bases not matched to a gene. This CDR3 contains 16 residues.

The J gene is TRBJ2-7, the V gene TRBV30; TRBD1 agrees at 7 bases. Looked up from germline, CDR1 is GTSNPN and CDR2 is SVGIG (reference sequence). The junction had 12 bases not matched to a gene; V was cut back by 1 base and J by 9 bases. The CDR3 has 14 residues. CDR3 sequence: CAWSAQTYRDRQYF. CDR3 DNA sequence: TGTGCCTGGAGTGCCCAAACCTACCGGGACAGGCAGTACTTC. Full variable domain (rest looked up from reference TRBV30 and TRBJ2-7): SQTIHQWPATLVQPVGSPLSLECTVEGTSNPNLYWYRQAAGRGLQLLFYSVGIGQISSEVPQNLSASRPQDRQFILSSKKLLLSDSGFYLCAWSAQTYRDRQYFGPGTRLTVT.

CDR3 loop: CASSLAASGLATDTQYF. Written as DNA, the CDR3 is TGTGCCAGCAGCTTGGCGGCTAGCGGGTTAGCCACAGATACGCAGTATTTT. This chain links TRBV5-5 with TRBJ2-3; 8 nucleotides align to TRBD2. The V segment lost 0 bases and the J segment 2 bases; nucleotides outside the gene matches: 8. The CDR3 consists of 17 residues. Looked up from germline, CDR1 is SGHKS and CDR2 is YYEKEE (reference sequence).

The gene calls are TRBV6-4 and TRBJ2-3; maybe TRBD2 (7 bases). V was pared by 0 bases and J by 3 bases, with 10 bases between. There are 15 residues in the CDR3. Germline CDR1 reads MRHNA; CDR2 reads SNTAGT. As DNA, the CDR3 is TGTGCCAGCAGTGACTCCGAGGGGGGGACAGATACGCAGTATTTT. Residues: CASSDSEGGTDTQYF.